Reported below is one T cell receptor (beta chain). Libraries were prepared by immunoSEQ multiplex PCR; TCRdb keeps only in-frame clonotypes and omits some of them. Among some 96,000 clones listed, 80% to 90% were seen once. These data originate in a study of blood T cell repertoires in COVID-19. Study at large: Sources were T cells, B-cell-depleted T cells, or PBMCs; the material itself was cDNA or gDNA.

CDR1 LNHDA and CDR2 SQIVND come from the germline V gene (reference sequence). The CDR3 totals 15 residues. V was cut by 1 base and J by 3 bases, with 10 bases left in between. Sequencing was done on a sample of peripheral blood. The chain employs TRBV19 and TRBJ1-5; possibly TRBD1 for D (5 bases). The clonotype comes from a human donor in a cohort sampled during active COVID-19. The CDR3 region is CASSIVRGYNQPQHF. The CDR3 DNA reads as TGTGCCAGTAGTATAGTTAGGGGTTACAATCAGCCCCAGCATTTT.